The source of this T cell receptor beta chain is a study of cytomegalovirus exposure and HLA in healthy donors. Overall study context: Drawn from HLA-typed donors, 65 million to 100 million unique TCRs were held in an early data release.

A note on this clone: Its antigen is still unknown.

Study outcomes and limitations: Certain sequence variants were highly shared and formed a cluster, and this cluster was likely a sequencing artifact. Available immune exposure information was restricted to CMV serostatus only. Most TCR beta V segments were productive about 87% or about 30% of the time in an earlier analysis.

60 Vbeta and 13 Jbeta primers were used in PCR. Some clones are missing from TCRdb's copy, which holds only in-frame ones; the method was immunoSEQ multiplex PCR. The table records about 230,000 clones, about 85% of them present only once. The specimen sequenced was PBMCs. This TCR was recovered from a girl aged 2 to 9 in good health and CMV-seronegative.

As DNA, the CDR3 is TGTGCTAGGGGGCCCGGGGACTACCCGCCTAATGAGCAGTTCTTC. As protein: CARGPGDYPPNEQFF. The J gene is TRBJ2-1, the V gene TRBV12-5, with TRBD2 matching 7 bases. Germline CDR1 and CDR2: LGHNT and FRNRAP. V lost 9 bases and J lost 7; bases outside the gene matches: 15. The CDR3 spans 15 residues.